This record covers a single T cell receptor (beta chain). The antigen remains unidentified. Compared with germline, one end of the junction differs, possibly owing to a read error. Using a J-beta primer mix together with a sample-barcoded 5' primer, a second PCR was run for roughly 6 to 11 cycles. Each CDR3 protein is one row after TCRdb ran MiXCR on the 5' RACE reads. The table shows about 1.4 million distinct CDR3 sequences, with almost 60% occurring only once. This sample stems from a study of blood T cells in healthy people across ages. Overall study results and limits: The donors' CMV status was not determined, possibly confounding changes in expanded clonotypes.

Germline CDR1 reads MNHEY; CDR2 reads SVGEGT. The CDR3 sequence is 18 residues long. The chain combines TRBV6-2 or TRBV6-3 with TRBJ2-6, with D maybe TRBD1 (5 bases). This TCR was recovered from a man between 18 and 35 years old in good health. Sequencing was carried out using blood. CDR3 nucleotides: TGTGCCAGCAGTCGCCCGGAAAGACCCAGCTCTGGGGCCAACGTCCCGACTTTC. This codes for CASSRPERPSSGANVPTF.